The 13 T cell receptor beta chains reported below all come from one sample, sequenced in a study of cytomegalovirus exposure and HLA in healthy donors (dated by TCRdb to 2015 to 2018). The method was the immunoSEQ multiplex PCR assay. For the multiplex PCR, a mixture combining 60 forward primers for TCR Vbeta segments and 13 reverse primers for TCR Jbeta segments was used. This immuneACCESS table, as held by TCRdb, lists in-frame sequences with V and J called but not all clones. Of the missing ones, under half trace to an unresolved V gene in checked studies; the others have no known cause. Here the sample has over 150,000 clones; roughly 85% occur a single time. The ten most abundant clones make up 2% to 3% of the sample. Sequences were obtained from PBMCs. The receptor source for this set is a young man in good health and CMV-seropositive.

This chain connects TRBV4-2 to TRBJ2-3; weak D call: TRBD1 (6 bases). The CDR3 has 15 residues. Germline V gene lookup returns CDR1 LGHNA and CDR2 YNFKEQ. Trimming removed 1 base at V and 0 bases at J, with 8 bases between. This CDR3 reads CASSQGTVSTDTQYF. In DNA, the CDR3 is TGTGCCAGCAGCCAAGGGACAGTAAGCACAGATACGCAGTATTTT.

This chain links TRBV6-1 with TRBJ2-7; 12 bases match TRBD2. V shed 6 bases and J 4 bases; nucleotides not matched to a gene: 7. Germline CDR1 reads MNHNS; CDR2 reads SASEGT. CDR3 length equals 15 residues. CDR3 sequence reads: CASRLSGTSGYEQYF. In DNA form, the CDR3 reads TGTGCCAGCAGGCTATCCGGGACTAGCGGGTACGAGCAGTACTTC.

This sequence joins TRBV18 and TRBJ1-3; D is undetermined. The CDR3 covers 14 residues. Deletions cut 5 bases from V and 2 bases from J, with 10 bases between. The germline CDR1 and CDR2 sequences are KGHSH and LQKENI. The CDR3 region is CASSISEAGNTIYF. CDR3 nucleotides: TGTGCCAGCTCAATTTCCGAGGCTGGAAACACCATATATTTT.

The V gene is TRBV19, the J gene TRBJ1-5; D gene ambiguous. The germline V gene encodes CDR1 LNHDA and CDR2 SQIVND (reference sequence). V shed 7 bases and J shed 0 bases, with 19 bases lying between them. This CDR3 has 17 residues. CDR3: CASTLRHGTYSNQPQHF. The CDR3, as DNA: TGTGCCAGTACGCTCCGACACGGAACCTATAGCAATCAGCCCCAGCATTTT.

J is TRBJ1-1 and V is TRBV11-3, with D possibly being TRBD1 (5 bases). Germline V gene data show CDR1 as SGHNT and CDR2 as YENEEA. Trimming shortened V by 1 base and J by 4 bases, and 7 bases separated the two germline ends. The CDR3 runs to 13 residues. The CDR3 loop reads CASSLGRGTEAFF. CDR3 in DNA: TGTGCCAGCAGCTTAGGTAGGGGCACTGAAGCTTTCTTT. Full variable domain (rest looked up from reference TRBV11-3 and TRBJ1-1): EAGVVQSPRYKIIEKKQPVAFWCNPISGHNTLYWYLQNLGQGPELLIRYENEEAVDDSQLPKDRFSAERLKGVDSTLKIQPAELGDSAVYLCASSLGRGTEAFFGQGTRLTVV.

This clone was seen a single time. This rearrangement joins TRBV30 to TRBJ2-3; D ambiguous. V lost 5 bases to trimming and J lost 0 bases, with 12 bases between them. The CDR3 totals 14 residues. The V gene's germline CDR1 is GTSNPN and CDR2 SVGIG (reference sequence). The CDR3 DNA sequence: TGTGCCTGGGCCGGGTCAACCAGCACAGATACGCAGTATTTT. Translation: CAWAGSTSTDTQYF.

The chain couples TRBV15 to TRBJ1-6; D ambiguous. This CDR3 is built from 16 residues. In germline, CDR1 is LNHNV, CDR2 YYDKDF (reference sequence). Trimming took off 0 bases at V and 0 bases at J, with 6 bases between the two ends. CDR3 in DNA: TGTGCCACCAGCAGAGAGGGCAGCTCCTATAATTCACCCCTCCACTTT. Its translation is CATSREGSSYNSPLHF.

The chain carries TRBV2 and TRBJ1-4; no definite D call. CDR1 and CDR2 (germline): SNHLY, FYNNEI. V lost 2 bases and J lost 7, with 11 bases in between. The CDR3 is made up of 14 amino acids. CDR3 sequence: CASSELRVTEKLFF. CDR3 DNA sequence: TGTGCCAGCAGTGAATTGCGGGTTACTGAAAAACTGTTTTTT.

The chain has TRBV7-9 and TRBJ2-7, with 10 bases fitting TRBD2. This CDR3 spans 15 amino acids. CDR1 and CDR2 from the germline V gene are SEHNR and FQNEAQ (reference sequence). V lost 4 bases and J lost 3; bases outside the gene matches: 6. The CDR3 here is CASSWTSGGSYEQYF. CDR3 nucleotide sequence: TGTGCCAGCAGCTGGACTAGCGGTGGGAGCTACGAGCAGTACTTC.

There are a few counts of this clone. The rearrangement joins TRBV6-6 to TRBJ1-5; D is unresolved. V lost 5 bases and J lost 0, with 5 bases in between. The CDR3 has 13 residues. CDR1 and CDR2 from the germline V gene are MNHNY and SVGAGI (reference sequence). The CDR3 reads CASSPYSNQPQHF. In DNA form, the CDR3 reads TGTGCCAGCAGTCCTTATAGCAATCAGCCCCAGCATTTT.

V is TRBV5-1 and J is TRBJ2-4, with 7 bases lining up with TRBD1. V shed 3 bases, J shed 4 bases, and the junction held 4 bases outside the gene matches. From germline, CDR1 is SGHRS and CDR2 YFSETQ. The CDR3 is made up of 14 amino acids. CDR3 sequence reads: CASSSGTVKNIQYF. DNA of the CDR3: TGCGCCAGCAGCTCTGGGACAGTTAAAAACATTCAGTACTTC.

The rearrangement uses TRBV4-2 and TRBJ2-7; perhaps TRBD1 as D (6 bases). Germline lookup yields CDR1 LGHNA and CDR2 YNFKEQ. Between the trimmed V and J ends, which lost 4 bases and 2 bases, there was a span of 9 bases. The CDR3 contains 13 residues. DNA for the CDR3: TGTGCCAGCAGCCGGGGGCAACCCTACGAGCAGTACTTC. Translating gives CASSRGQPYEQYF.

The chain carries TRBV10-3 and TRBJ2-5, with a possible D match to TRBD2 (6 bases). Judging by the DNA end, TRBJ2-7 fits better; the J call may be wrong. CDR3 length equals 14 residues. Germline-derived CDR1 and CDR2 are ENHRY and SYGVKD. The CDR3 here is CAIRKEGLPYEQYF. CDR3 DNA: TGTGCCATCAGAAAAGAGGGACTTCCCTACGAGCAGTACTTC.